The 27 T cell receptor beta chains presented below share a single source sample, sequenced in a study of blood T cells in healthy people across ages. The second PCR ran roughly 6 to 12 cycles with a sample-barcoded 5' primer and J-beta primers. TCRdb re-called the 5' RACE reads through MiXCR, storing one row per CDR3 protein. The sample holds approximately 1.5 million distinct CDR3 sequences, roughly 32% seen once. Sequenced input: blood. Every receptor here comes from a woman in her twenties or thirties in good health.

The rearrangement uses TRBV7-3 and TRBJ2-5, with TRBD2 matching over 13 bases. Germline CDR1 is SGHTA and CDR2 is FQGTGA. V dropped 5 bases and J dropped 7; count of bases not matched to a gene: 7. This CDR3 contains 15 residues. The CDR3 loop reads CASSETSGGRVTQYF. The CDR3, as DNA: TGTGCCAGCAGCGAGACTAGCGGGGGGCGTGTGACCCAGTACTTC.

The CDR3 bases are TGCAGTGCTCCTCGGACAGGGACCATGGAGGGCTACACCTTC. Encoded protein: CSAPRTGTMEGYTF. The chain combines TRBV20-1 with TRBJ1-2, with TRBD1 identical over 8 bases. The CDR3 spans 14 residues. The ends lost 5 bases at V and 8 bases at J; junction bases unmatched: 13. Germline-derived CDR1 and CDR2 are DFQATT and SNEGSKA (reference sequence).

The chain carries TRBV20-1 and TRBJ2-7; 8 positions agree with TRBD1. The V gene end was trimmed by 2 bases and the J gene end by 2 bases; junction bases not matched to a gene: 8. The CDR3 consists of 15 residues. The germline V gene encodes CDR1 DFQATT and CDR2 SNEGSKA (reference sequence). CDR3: CSARRETGVPYEQYF. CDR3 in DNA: TGCAGTGCTAGAAGGGAGACAGGGGTTCCCTACGAGCAGTACTTC.

The CDR3 coding sequence is TGTGCCAGCAGCTCGGGACCCACACTGTACTACGAGCAGTACTTC. Translation: CASSSGPTLYYEQYF. The chain couples TRBV7-2 to TRBJ2-7; D may be TRBD1 or TRBD2 (5 bases each). This CDR3 region has 15 residues. V lost 4 bases and J 3 bases, leaving 16 bases between the germline ends. Germline CDR1 SGHTA, CDR2 FQGNSA.

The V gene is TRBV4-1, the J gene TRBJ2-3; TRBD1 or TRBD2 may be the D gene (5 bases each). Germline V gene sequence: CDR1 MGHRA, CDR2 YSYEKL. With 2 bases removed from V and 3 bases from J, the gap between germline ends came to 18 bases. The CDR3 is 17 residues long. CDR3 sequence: CASSQTGMQGLTDTQYF. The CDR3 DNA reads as TGCGCCAGCAGCCAAACCGGGATGCAGGGATTGACAGATACGCAGTATTTT.

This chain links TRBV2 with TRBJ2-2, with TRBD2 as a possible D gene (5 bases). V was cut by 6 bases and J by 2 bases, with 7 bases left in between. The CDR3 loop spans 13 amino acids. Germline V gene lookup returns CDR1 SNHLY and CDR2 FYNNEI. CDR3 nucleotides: TGTGCCAGCAGCCGGACTAACACCGGGGAGCTGTTTTTT. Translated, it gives CASSRTNTGELFF. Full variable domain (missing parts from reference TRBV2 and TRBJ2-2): EPEVTQTPSHQVTQMGQEVILRCVPISNHLYFYWYRQILGQKVEFLVSFYNNEISEKSEIFDDQFSVERPDGSNFTLKIRSTKLEDSAMYFCASSRTNTGELFFGEGSRLTVL.

CDR3: CAWSHNNGAEAFF. CDR3 bases: TGTGCCTGGAGTCATAATAATGGAGCTGAAGCTTTCTTT. The chain uses TRBV30 and TRBJ1-1; D not certain. The germline gives CDR1 GTSNPN, CDR2 SVGIG (reference sequence). V was pared by 2 bases and J by 6 bases, with 13 bases between. The CDR3 runs to 13 residues.

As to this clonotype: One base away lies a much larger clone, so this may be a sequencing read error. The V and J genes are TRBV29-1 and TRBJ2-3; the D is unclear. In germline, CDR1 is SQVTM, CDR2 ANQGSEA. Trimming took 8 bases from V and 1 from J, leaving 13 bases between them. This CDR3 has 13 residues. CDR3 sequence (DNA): TGCAGCAGAGACAACCAAGGCACAGATACGCAGTATTTT. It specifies CSRDNQGTDTQYF.

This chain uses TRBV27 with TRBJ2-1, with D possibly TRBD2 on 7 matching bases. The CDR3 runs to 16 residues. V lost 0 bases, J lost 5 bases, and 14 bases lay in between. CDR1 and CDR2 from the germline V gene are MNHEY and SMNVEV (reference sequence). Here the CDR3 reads CASSLSGGDTHNEQFF. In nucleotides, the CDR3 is TGTGCCAGCAGTTTATCGGGGGGGGACACACACAATGAGCAGTTCTTC.

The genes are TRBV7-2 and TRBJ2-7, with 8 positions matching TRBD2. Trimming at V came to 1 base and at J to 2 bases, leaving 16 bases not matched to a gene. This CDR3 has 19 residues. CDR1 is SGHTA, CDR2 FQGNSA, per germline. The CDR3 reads CASSLGLKLADLSTYEQYF. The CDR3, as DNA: TGTGCCAGCAGCTTAGGTTTAAAACTAGCGGACCTAAGCACCTACGAGCAGTACTTC.

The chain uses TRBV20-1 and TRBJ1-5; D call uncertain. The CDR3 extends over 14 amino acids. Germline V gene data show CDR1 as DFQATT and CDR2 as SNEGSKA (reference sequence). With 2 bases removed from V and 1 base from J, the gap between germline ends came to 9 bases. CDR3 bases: TGCAGTGCTAGATCCGGATCCAGCAATCAGCCCCAGCATTTT. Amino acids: CSARSGSSNQPQHF.

The CDR3 region is CSADGSISGRAERNEQFF. The CDR3, as DNA: TGCAGTGCTGATGGAAGTATTAGCGGGAGGGCCGAGAGAAATGAGCAGTTCTTC. This chain connects TRBV20-1 to TRBJ2-1, with TRBD2 matching 11 bases. The CDR3 is 18 amino acids. CDR1 is DFQATT, CDR2 SNEGSKA, per germline (reference sequence). The V segment lost 5 bases and the J segment 7 bases; nucleotides outside the gene matches: 19.

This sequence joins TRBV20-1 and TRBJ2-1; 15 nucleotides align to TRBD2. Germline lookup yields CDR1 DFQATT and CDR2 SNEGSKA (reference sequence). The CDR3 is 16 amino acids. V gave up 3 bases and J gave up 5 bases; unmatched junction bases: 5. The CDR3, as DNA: TGCAGTGCTAGGGGGACTAGCGGGAGGATCCACAATGAGCAGTTCTTC. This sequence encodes CSARGTSGRIHNEQFF.

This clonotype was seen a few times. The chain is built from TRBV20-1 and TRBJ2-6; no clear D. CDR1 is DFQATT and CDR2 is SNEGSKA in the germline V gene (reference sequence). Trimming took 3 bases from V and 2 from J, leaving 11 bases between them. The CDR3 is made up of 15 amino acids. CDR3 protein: CSASGSATGANVLTF. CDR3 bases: TGCAGTGCTAGTGGGTCGGCAACTGGGGCCAACGTCCTGACTTTC.

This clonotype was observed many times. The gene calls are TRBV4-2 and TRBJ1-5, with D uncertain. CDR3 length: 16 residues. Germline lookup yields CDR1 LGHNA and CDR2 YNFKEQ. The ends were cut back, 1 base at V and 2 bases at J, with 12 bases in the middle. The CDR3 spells CASSQGTFGGNQPQHF. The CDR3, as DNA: TGTGCCAGCAGCCAAGGGACTTTCGGGGGCAATCAGCCCCAGCATTTT.

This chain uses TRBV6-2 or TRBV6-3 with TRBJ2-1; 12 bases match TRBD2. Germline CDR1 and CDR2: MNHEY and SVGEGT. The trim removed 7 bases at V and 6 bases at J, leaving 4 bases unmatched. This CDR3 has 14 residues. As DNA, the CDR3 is TGTGCCAGCAAGGTGGGACTAGCGGGCAATGAGCAGTTCTTC. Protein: CASKVGLAGNEQFF.

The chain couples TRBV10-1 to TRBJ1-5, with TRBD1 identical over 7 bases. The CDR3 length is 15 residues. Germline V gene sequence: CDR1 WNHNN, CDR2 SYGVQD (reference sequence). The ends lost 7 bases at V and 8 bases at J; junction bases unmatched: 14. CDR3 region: CASTGNTGDLEPQHF. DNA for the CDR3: TGCGCCAGCACGGGGAACACAGGGGACCTTGAGCCCCAGCATTTT.

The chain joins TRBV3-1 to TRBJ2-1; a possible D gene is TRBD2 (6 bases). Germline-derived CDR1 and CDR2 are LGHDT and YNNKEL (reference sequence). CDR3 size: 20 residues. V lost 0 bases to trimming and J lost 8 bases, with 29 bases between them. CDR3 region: CASSQDLRTIPRTALDEQFF. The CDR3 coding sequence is TGTGCCAGCAGCCAAGATCTTCGGACTATACCACGAACAGCCTTGGATGAGCAGTTCTTC.

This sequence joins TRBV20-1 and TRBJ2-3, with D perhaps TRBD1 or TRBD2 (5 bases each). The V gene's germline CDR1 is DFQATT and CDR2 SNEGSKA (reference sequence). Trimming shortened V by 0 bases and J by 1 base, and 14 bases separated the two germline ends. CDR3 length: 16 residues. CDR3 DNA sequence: TGCAGTGCTAGAGATCTTTCCCGGGGACGCACAGATACGCAGTATTTT. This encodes CSARDLSRGRTDTQYF.

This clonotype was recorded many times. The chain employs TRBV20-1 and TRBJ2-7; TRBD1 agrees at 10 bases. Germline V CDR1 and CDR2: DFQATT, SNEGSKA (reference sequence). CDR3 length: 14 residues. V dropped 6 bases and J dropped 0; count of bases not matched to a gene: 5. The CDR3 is CSARGTGDSYEQYF. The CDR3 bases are TGCAGTGCACGCGGGACAGGGGACTCCTACGAGCAGTACTTC.

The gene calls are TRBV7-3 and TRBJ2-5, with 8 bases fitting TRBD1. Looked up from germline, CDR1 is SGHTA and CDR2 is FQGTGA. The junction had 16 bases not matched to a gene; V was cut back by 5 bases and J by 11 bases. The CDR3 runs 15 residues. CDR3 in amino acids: CASSQWTGRYNEQYF. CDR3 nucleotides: TGTGCCAGCAGCCAATGGACAGGGCGCTACAATGAGCAGTACTTC. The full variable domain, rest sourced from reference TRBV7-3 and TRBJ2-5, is GAGVSQTPSNKVTEKGKYVELRCDPISGHTALYWYRQSLGQGPEFLIYFQGTGAADDSGLPNDRFFAVRPEGSVSTLKIQRTERGDSAVYLCASSQWTGRYNEQYFGPGTRLLVL.

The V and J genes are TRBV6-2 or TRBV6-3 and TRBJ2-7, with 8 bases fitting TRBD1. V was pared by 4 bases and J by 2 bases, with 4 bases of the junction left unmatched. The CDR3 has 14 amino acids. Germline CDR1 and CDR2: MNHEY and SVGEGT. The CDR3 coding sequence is TGTGCCAGCAGTTCGACAGGGGTCGCCTACGAGCAGTACTTC. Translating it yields CASSSTGVAYEQYF.

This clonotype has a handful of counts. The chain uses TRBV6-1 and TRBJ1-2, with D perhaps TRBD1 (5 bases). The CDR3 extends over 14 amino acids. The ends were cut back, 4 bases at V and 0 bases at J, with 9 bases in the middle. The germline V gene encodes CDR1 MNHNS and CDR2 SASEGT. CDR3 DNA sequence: TGTGCCAGCAGTGTCGAGACAGCTAACTATGGCTACACCTTC. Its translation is CASSVETANYGYTF.

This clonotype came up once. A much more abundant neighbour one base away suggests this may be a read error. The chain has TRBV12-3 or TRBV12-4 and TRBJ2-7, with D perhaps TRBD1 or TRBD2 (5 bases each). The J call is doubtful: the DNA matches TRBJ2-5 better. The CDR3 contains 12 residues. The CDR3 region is CASMGRGVTQYF. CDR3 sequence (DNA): TGTGCCAGCATGGGACGGGGAGTGACCCAGTACTTC.

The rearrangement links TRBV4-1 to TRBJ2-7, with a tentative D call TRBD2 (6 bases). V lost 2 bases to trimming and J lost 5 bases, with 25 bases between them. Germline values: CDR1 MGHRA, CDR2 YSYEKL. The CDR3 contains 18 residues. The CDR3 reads CASSQPFWRGGLIHEQYF. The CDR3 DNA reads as TGCGCCAGCAGCCAACCATTCTGGCGGGGCGGTTTAATTCACGAGCAGTACTTC.

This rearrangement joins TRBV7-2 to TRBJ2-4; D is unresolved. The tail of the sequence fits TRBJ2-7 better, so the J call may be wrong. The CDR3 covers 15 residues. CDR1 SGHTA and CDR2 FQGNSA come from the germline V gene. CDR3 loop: CASSLDQRRVAEQYF. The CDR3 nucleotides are TGTGCCAGCAGCTTAGATCAGAGGCGTGTTGCCGAGCAGTACTTC.

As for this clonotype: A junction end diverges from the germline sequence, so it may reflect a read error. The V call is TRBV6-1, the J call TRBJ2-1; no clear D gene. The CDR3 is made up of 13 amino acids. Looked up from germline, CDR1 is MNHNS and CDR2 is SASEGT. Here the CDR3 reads CASRMTSSNEQFF. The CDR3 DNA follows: TGTGCCAGCAGGATGACTTCCTCCAATGAGCAGTTCTTC.